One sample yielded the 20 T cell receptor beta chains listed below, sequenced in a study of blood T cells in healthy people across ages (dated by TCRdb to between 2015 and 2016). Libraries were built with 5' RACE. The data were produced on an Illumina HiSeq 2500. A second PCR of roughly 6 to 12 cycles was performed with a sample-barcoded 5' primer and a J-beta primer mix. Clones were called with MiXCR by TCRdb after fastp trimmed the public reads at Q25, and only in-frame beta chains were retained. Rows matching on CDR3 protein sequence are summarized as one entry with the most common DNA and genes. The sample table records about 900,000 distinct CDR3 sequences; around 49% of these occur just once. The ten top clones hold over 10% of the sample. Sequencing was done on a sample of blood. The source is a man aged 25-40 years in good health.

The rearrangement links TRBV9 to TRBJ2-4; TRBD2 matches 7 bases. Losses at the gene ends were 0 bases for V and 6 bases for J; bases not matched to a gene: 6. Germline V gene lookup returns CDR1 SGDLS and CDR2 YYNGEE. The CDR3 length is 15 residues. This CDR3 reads CASSVGRGEANIQYF. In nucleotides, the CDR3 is TGTGCCAGCAGCGTAGGTCGGGGGGAGGCAAACATTCAGTACTTC.

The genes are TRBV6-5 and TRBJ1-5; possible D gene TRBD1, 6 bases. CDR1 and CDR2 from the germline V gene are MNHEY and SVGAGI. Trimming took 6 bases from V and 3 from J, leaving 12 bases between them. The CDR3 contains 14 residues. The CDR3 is CASSRTESNQPQHF. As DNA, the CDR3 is TGTGCCAGCAGCCGGACAGAGTCCAATCAGCCCCAGCATTTT.

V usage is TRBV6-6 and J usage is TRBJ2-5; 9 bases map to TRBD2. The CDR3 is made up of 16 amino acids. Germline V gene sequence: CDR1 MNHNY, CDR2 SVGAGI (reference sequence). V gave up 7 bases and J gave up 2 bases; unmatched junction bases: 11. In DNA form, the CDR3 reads TGTGCCAGCACCCCGGGACTAGCATTTCCTCAAGAGACCCAGTACTTC. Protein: CASTPGLAFPQETQYF.

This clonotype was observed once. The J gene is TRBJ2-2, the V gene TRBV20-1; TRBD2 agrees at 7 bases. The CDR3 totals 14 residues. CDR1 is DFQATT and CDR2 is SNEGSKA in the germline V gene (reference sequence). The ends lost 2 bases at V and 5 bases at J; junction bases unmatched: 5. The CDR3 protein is CSARQTGGTGELFF. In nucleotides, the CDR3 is TGCAGTGCTAGACAAACGGGAGGTACCGGGGAGCTGTTTTTT.

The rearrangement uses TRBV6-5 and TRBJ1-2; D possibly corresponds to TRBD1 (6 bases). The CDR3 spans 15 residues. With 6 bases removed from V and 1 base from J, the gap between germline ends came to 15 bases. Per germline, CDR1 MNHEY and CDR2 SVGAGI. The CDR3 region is CASSPVPDSNYGYTF. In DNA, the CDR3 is TGTGCCAGCAGCCCAGTACCGGACAGTAACTATGGCTACACCTTC.

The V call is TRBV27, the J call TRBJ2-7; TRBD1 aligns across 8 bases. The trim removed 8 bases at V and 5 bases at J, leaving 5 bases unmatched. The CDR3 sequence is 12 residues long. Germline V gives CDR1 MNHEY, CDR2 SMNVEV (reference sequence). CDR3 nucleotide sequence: TGTGCCAGCCGGACAGGGCTGAACGAGCAGTACTTC. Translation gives CASRTGLNEQYF.

The CDR3 DNA reads as TGCGCCAGCAGCCAGCCAGGACAGGGGGGAAGGAATGGCTACACCTTC. Amino acid sequence: CASSQPGQGGRNGYTF. The V gene is TRBV4-1, the J gene TRBJ1-2, with 10 bases lining up with TRBD1. The germline V gene encodes CDR1 MGHRA and CDR2 YSYEKL. This CDR3 region has 16 residues. The V gene end was trimmed by 3 bases and the J gene end by 6 bases; junction bases not matched to a gene: 10.

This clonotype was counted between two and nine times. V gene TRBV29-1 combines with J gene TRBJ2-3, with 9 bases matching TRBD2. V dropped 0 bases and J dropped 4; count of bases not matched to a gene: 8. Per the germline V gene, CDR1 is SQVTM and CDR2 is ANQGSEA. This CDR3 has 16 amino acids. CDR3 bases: TGCAGCGTTGAAGATCGCCTAGCGGGGATGTCAGATACGCAGTATTTT. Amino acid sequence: CSVEDRLAGMSDTQYF.

This CDR3 reads CSVEGPVNEQFF. The CDR3 nucleotides are TGCAGCGTTGAAGGCCCCGTAAATGAGCAGTTCTTC. The rearrangement uses TRBV29-1 and TRBJ2-1, with unresolved D. Germline V gene lookup returns CDR1 SQVTM and CDR2 ANQGSEA. The CDR3 runs to 12 residues. The ends were cut back, 1 base at V and 7 bases at J, with 8 bases in the middle.

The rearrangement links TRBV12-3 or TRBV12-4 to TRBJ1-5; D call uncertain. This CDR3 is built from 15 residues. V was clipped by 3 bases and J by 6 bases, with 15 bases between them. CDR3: CASSLDDMGFQPQHF. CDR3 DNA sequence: TGTGCCAGCAGTTTGGACGATATGGGATTTCAGCCCCAGCATTTT.

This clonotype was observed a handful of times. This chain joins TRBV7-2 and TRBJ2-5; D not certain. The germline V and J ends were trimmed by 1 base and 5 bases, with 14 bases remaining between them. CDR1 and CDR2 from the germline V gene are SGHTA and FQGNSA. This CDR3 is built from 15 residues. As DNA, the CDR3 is TGTGCCAGCAGCTTAGGTGGTTGGCAGTTGGAGACCCAGTACTTC. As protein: CASSLGGWQLETQYF.

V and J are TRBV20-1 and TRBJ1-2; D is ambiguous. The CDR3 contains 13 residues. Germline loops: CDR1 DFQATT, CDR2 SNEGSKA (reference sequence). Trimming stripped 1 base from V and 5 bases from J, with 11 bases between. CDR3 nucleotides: TGCAGTGCTAGAGTAGACGTGGGATATGGCTACACCTTC. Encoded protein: CSARVDVGYGYTF.

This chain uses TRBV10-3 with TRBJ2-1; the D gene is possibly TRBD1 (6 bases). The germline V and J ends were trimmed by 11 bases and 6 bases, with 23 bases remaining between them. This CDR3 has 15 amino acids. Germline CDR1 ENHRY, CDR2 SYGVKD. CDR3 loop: CASTRAGAIGNEQFF. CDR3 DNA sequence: TGTGCCTCAACTCGTGCAGGGGCTATTGGCAATGAGCAGTTCTTC.

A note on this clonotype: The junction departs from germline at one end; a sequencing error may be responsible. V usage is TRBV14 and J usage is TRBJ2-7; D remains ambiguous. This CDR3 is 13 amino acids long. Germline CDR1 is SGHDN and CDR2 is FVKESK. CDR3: CASSLFGLYEQSF. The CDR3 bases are TGTGCCAGCAGCCTATTCGGCCTCTACGAGCAGTCCTTC.

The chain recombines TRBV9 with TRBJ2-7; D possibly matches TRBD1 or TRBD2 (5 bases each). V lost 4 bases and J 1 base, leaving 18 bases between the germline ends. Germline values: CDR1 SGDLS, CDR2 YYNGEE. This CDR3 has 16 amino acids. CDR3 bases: TGTGCCAGCAGCTTGTATTCCGGGGCCCGTTCCTACGAGCAGTACTTC. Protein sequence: CASSLYSGARSYEQYF.

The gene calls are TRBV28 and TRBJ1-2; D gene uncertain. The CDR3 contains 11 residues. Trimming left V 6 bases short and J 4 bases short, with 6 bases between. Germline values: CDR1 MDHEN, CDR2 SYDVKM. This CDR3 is CASRTGYGYTF. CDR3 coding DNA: TGTGCCAGCAGAACGGGCTATGGCTACACCTTC.

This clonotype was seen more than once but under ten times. For the CDR3, the DNA is TGTGCCAGCAGCCCGAAAGCCCTGCAGCCCCAGCATTTT. Its protein product is CASSPKALQPQHF. The chain joins TRBV5-5 to TRBJ1-5; D is uncertain. This CDR3 has 13 amino acids. The germline gives CDR1 SGHKS, CDR2 YYEKEE (reference sequence). V gave up 4 bases and J gave up 7 bases, with 12 bases separating them.

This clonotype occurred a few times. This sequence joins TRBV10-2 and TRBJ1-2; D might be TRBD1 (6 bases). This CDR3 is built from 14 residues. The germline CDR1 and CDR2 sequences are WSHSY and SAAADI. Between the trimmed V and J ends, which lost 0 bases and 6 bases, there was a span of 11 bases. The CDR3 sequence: CASSESGGVDGYTF. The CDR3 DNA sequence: TGCGCCAGCAGTGAGTCCGGGGGCGTAGATGGCTACACCTTC.

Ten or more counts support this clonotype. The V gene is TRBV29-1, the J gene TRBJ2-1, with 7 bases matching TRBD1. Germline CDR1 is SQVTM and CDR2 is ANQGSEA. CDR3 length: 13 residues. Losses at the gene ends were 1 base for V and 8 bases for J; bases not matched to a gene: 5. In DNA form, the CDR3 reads TGCAGCGTTGAAGTGACAGGGCGGCATGAGCAGTTCTTC. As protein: CSVEVTGRHEQFF.

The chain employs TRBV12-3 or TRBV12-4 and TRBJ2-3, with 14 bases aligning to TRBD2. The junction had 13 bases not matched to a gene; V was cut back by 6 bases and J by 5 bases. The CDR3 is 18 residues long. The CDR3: CASSRLAGGRSKGDTQYF. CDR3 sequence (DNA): TGTGCCAGCAGCCGACTAGCGGGGGGGCGTTCTAAGGGAGATACGCAGTATTTT.